These 2 T cell receptor beta chains came from one sample sequenced in a study of blood T cell repertoires in COVID-19. Here immunoSEQ multiplex PCR was the method, and the copy in TCRdb shows in-frame clones only, minus some. This table has 62,000 or so clones, 80% to 90% appearing once. The sequenced material came from peripheral blood. The source is an older woman with acute or convalescent COVID-19.

This chain joins TRBV6-5 and TRBJ1-2; 8 bases align to TRBD1. This CDR3 spans 12 amino acids. The trim removed 6 bases at V and 8 bases at J, leaving 5 bases unmatched. CDR1 and CDR2 from the germline V gene are MNHEY and SVGAGI. CDR3: CASRPQGAGYTF. The CDR3 region has the DNA TGTGCCAGCAGACCCCAGGGGGCAGGCTACACCTTC.

The chain recombines TRBV6-5 with TRBJ1-5; D not resolved. This CDR3 is built from 15 residues. CDR1 and CDR2 (germline): MNHEY, SVGAGI. The V end lost 2 bases, the J end lost 2 bases, and 10 bases lay between the germline ends. In nucleotides, the CDR3 is TGTGCCAGCAGTTACAGCCATCGGGGCAATCAGCCCCAGCATTTT. Its protein product is CASSYSHRGNQPQHF.